This TCR beta chain appears in the sequencing data of a study of blood T cell repertoires in COVID-19 (dated by TCRdb to the early 2020s). A note on the overall study: The collaborator samples originated in the United States, Italy and Spain and spanned the acute and convalescent phases of COVID-19. The material from the prospective study consisted of cDNA or gDNA derived from T cells, B-cell-depleted T cells, or PBMCs. Subjects who had been exposed to COVID-19, were actively infected with it, or had recovered from it provided the deeply sampled blood TCRbeta repertoires that made up the dataset. The repertoires were made available in a free public database intended to serve as a resource for research on the immune response to SARS-CoV-2. Samples were obtained from the ongoing ImmuneRACE study (first 160 participants) and from approximately 1,200 subjects provided by 6 global collaborators. Nearly every sample came with metadata listing a de-identified subject ID, COVID-19 status, age in years and sex. Where available, HLA class I and class II types were taken from metadata supplied by the sample provider and were not determined by assay-based typing. What the authors observed across the whole study: Clinical and demographic metadata were provided uncurated, with the amount varying by source and participant.

Looking up the germline V gene yields CDR1 MNHNS and CDR2 SASEGT. V drops 1 base and J drops 0 bases, leaving 6 bases in between. There are 14 amino acids in the CDR3, from cysteine to phenylalanine inclusive. The DNA shown is the 42-base CDR3, in frame from base 1. The immunoSEQ Assay, a bias-controlled multiplex PCR, was used to amplify TCRbeta CDR3 regions from genomic DNA. Processing in the source paper ran as follows. The number of nucleated cells in each sample was estimated by amplification of reference gene primers within the assay. To quantify the absolute abundance of each unique TCRbeta CDR3 rearrangement, sequence reads were collapsed and filtered. For each sample, productive Simpson clonality was calculated as the square root of Simpson's diversity index over productive rearrangements. Imported from immuneACCESS, the table was reduced by TCRdb to in-frame sequences with V and J called. These copies leave out some clones; in studies compared against another copy, an unresolved V gene accounts for under half, and the cause of the remainder is not known. The V and J calls and clone size are taken from that table; D and trimming were inferred from the DNA. This sample has about 220,000 clones in its table, and approximately 85% of those were observed once. The ten largest clones take up 5.2% of the sample.

As concerns this clone: It lacks a known antigen. Nothing much larger sits one base from this clone, and base qualities are not available.

In Seattle, one collaborating source enrolled patients while the infection was active and tracked those patients longitudinally over the course of disease. Whole blood was collected in K2EDTA tubes by collaborating institutions according to the institutions' own protocols. For TCRbeta analysis, collaborators shipped samples in one of three forms: frozen whole blood, isolated PBMCs, or DNA extracted from either of those sample types. The TCR was taken from a woman in her 70s with COVID-19, enrolled during active disease. Material: peripheral blood. Recombination connected TRBV6-1 to TRBJ1-2; too little of a D gene remains to name it. The CDR3 reads CASSEGGSNYGYTF. In nucleotides, the sequence is TGTGCCAGCAGTGAAGGAGGATCTAACTATGGCTACACCTTC.